These T cell receptor beta chains were read from a single sample in a study of blood T cells in healthy people across ages. TCRdb fed the 5' RACE reads into MiXCR, producing one record per CDR3 protein. In the table there are about 1.5 million distinct CDR3 sequences, 40% to 45% of which are singletons. The sample comprised blood. These receptors originate from a woman aged 18-30 years in good health. Both conserved end residues are part of each CDR3. A D gene is named only where the DNA matches it firmly. Expanded clones are given a class, and other clones once, few, many or no size at all.

. | TRBJ2-5 | TRBV7-9 | . | CASSYIQGKETQYF | TGTGCCAGCAGCTACATCCAGGGGAAAGAGACCCAGTACTTC
. | TRBJ2-3 | TRBV7-2 | few | CASSPAGSFQYF | TGTGCCAGCAGCCCAGCCGGGTCCTTTCAGTATTTT
. | TRBJ1-6 | TRBV20-1 | few | CSARDPAGQNNSPLHF | TGCAGTGCTAGAGACCCCGCGGGGCAGAATAATTCACCCCTCCACTTT
. | TRBJ2-5 | TRBV6-6 | . | CASSPGGFSFSYNEQYF | TGTGCCAGCAGCCCCGGGGGTTTCTCCTTCTCCTACAATGAGCAGTACTTC
. | TRBJ2-3 | TRBV30 | . | CAWSYTDTQYF | TGTGCCTGGAGTTACACCGATACGCAGTATTTT
. | TRBJ1-5 | TRBV2 | . | CASSDNGPSNQPQHF | TGTGCCAGCAGTGATAACGGGCCTAGCAATCAGCCCCAGCATTTT
. | TRBJ2-7 | TRBV4-1 | . | CASSQGSWEQYF | TGCGCCAGCAGCCAAGGTTCGTGGGAGCAGTACTTC
. | TRBJ1-4 | TRBV28 | . | CASSFGRATNEKLFF | TGTGCCAGCAGTTTCGGGCGTGCAACTAATGAAAAACTGTTTTTT
TRBD2 | TRBJ2-7 | TRBV7-9 | few | CASSFQAGEGYEQYF | TGTGCCAGCAGCTTTCAAGCGGGAGAGGGCTACGAGCAGTACTTC
. | TRBJ1-3 | TRBV6-5 | . | CASSYSSPAGSGNTIYF | TGTGCCAGCAGTTATTCCTCACCGGCAGGGAGTGGAAACACCATATATTTT
. | TRBJ1-1 | TRBV7-2 | few | CASSRGMVNTEAFF | TGTGCCAGCAGCCGGGGGATGGTGAACACTGAAGCTTTCTTT
TRBD1 | TRBJ1-2 | TRBV16 | . | CASSQSGTGSLGGYTF | TGTGCCAGCAGCCAATCCGGGACAGGGTCGTTGGGGGGCTACACCTTC
. | TRBJ1-1 | TRBV12-3/TRBV12-4 | . | CASTWGPPNTEAFF | TGTGCCAGCACCTGGGGACCGCCGAACACTGAAGCTTTCTTT
. | TRBJ2-6 | TRBV10-3 | . | CAISDSRSGANVLTF | TGTGCCATCAGTGACTCCCGGTCTGGGGCCAACGTCCTGACTTTC
. | TRBJ1-5 | TRBV7-6 | once | CASSPGPLGNQPQHF | TGTGCCAGCAGCCCCGGACCCTTAGGGAATCAGCCCCAGCATTTT
. | TRBJ2-7 | TRBV4-3 | . | CASSQDRLGERDYEQYF | TGCGCCAGCAGCCAAGATCGACTAGGGGAGAGAGACTACGAGCAGTACTTC
. | TRBJ2-7 | TRBV3-1 | . | CASSRTTRVGEQYF | TGTGCCAGCAGCCGGACGACAAGGGTGGGGGAGCAGTACTTC
TRBD2 | TRBJ2-1 | TRBV25-1 | . | CASSEGGTGGRNEQFF | TGTGCCAGCAGCGAGGGGGGGACTGGCGGGAGGAATGAGCAGTTCTTC
. | TRBJ2-1 | TRBV7-9 | few | CASSNLEIQQFF | TGTGCCAGCAGCAATCTAGAAATACAGCAGTTCTTC
TRBD1 | TRBJ2-5 | TRBV14 | . | CASSRTRDSKETQYF | TGTGCCAGCAGCCGCACAAGGGACAGTAAAGAGACCCAGTACTTC
TRBD1 | TRBJ2-4 | TRBV20-1 | many | CSASFSGQGSKNIQYF | TGCAGTGCTAGTTTTTCGGGACAGGGATCCAAAAACATTCAGTACTTC
. | TRBJ2-3 | TRBV2 | once | CASSELSGAGDTQYF | TGTGCCAGCAGTGAATTGTCCGGGGCGGGAGATACGCAGTATTTT